The T cell receptor beta chain under discussion was sequenced for a study of T cell responses to AZD1222 COVID-19 vaccine. With respect to this clone: What it binds is unknown.

Trimming left V 5 bases short and J 10 bases short, with 20 bases between. The CDR3 runs 15 residues. Germline V gene sequence: CDR1 KGHDR, CDR2 SFDVKD. Study observations and caveats: With dominance at 160-218 and 743-854, vaccine-associated CD4 TCRs spanned spike.

Profiling relied on immunoSEQ multiplex PCR, and the TCRdb table lists in-frame clones only, not all of them. The sample carries about 150,000 clones, 80% to 90% recorded once. This specimen consisted of peripheral blood, obtained on day 0 of AZD1222 vaccination. This sequence joins TRBV24-1 and TRBJ2-1; a weak D match, TRBD2 (6 bases). The TCR sequence derives from an adult in good health. CDR3 DNA sequence: TGTGCCACCAGTGTCGCGGGACCAGCCTCGGGGGAGCAGTTCTTC. Translating it yields CATSVAGPASGEQFF.